This TCR beta chain originates from a study of T cell clonality in common variable immunodeficiency (dated by TCRdb to about 2015). Broad study findings and their caveats: Correlations between repertoire features and clinical complications were limited by patient heterogeneity within the CVID cohort. Even though DNA input was equal, the average per sample came to 75,000 to 95,000 unique sequences for controls compared with around 32,000 for CVID samples. CVID TCRbeta sequences were reported to have fewer deletions and N-nucleotide insertions and to lack highly modified clones with 13 or more V deletions. TCRbeta clonality was higher in CVID subjects than in healthy controls (t-test p = 0.018), and the increase was most characteristic of about a third of subjects. The authors noted that sequencing repertoires of T cell subpopulations would be needed to clarify what caused the increased clonality in CVID. Fewer TCRbeta clones were shared among CVID subjects than among healthy controls (p < 0.0001).

For sequencing, equivalent amounts of genomic DNA were input from CVID and control samples. For every sample, a 60 bp segment covering the rearranged TCRbeta CDR3 region was amplified and then sequenced. TCRbeta amplification used the immunoSEQ assay, a bias-corrected multiplex PCR with high-throughput sequencing. The original methods were these. Every unique nucleotide sequence was considered a clone and was annotated with V, D and J genes, copy number and frequency. Sequences were labeled productive if in frame, and non-productive if out of frame or containing stop codons. As previously described, clonality was computed from Shannon's entropy. The predicted amino acid sequences of productive clones were used to derive mean CDR3 Kyte-Doolittle hydropathy. Scaled V gene usage was hierarchically clustered using Manhattan distance and complete linkage with the R hclust function. To assess clone sharing by CDR3 amino acid sequence, 12 repertoires per group were resampled over 100 rounds. Repertoires were searched for approximately 77 published EBV-specific and 200 to 300 published CMV-specific TCRbeta sequences. A couple of CVID samples that yielded fewer than 10,000 sequences were excluded from the analysis, so approximately 38 CVID repertoires were retained. Not all clones reach the TCRdb copy of this immuneACCESS table, which keeps in-frame sequences only. Checked studies attribute under half of the gap to unresolved V genes and leave the rest unexplained. Clone size and V and J calls were adopted from that table, with D and trimming inferred from the DNA. For this sample, 55,000 or so clones appear and none is a singleton. The ten largest clones represent 5.4% of the sample.

Deletion took 6 bases off V and 0 bases off J, with a span of 12 bases between the germline ends. CDR1 and CDR2 were assigned from the germline V gene as KGHSH and LQKENI. Including the terminal cysteine and phenylalanine, the CDR3 comprises 15 residues. The CDR3 was read in part: 36 bases, with the frame set at base 1. This clone was recorded many times. Its antigen target is currently unknown. Sequencing ends 3 residues short of the CDR3 end; the germline J gene provides the rest. Most of the CVID patients and most of the healthy controls were of Caucasian heritage. Heparinized peripheral whole blood samples of roughly 5 to 8 ml were obtained from each donor. Genomic DNA from adults with common variable immune deficiency (CVID) and from healthy adult controls was the source for sequencing TCRbeta CDR3 repertoires. The control group was made up of approximately 22 healthy adult volunteers (about 10 male and 12 female) whose ages ranged from roughly 20 to 66 years, with a mean age of approximately 37. Diluted blood was density-centrifuged over Hypaque 1077 or Ficoll-Paque to isolate peripheral blood mononuclear cells. Unsorted mononuclear cells served as the source of genomic DNA, which was extracted either by Qiagen column purification or by a centrifugation-based method.

Material: peripheral blood mononuclear cells. The chain links TRBV18 with TRBJ1-5, with TRBD1 perhaps the D gene, on 6 matching bases. The receptor's source is a person between 18 and 75 years old in good health. CDR3 region: CASSPTGDSNQPQHF. The sequenced CDR3 bases are TGTGCCAGCTCGCCGACAGGTGATAGCAATCAGCCC. With the rest looked up from the reference TRBV18 and TRBJ1-5 genes rather than sequenced, the full variable domain is NAGVMQNPRHLVRRRGQEARLRCSPMKGHSHVYWYRQLPEEGLKFMVYLQKENIIDESGMPKERFSAEFPKEGPSILRIQQVVRGDSAAYFCASSPTGDSNQPQHFGDGTRLSIL.